The source of this T cell receptor (beta chain) is a study of blood T cell repertoires in COVID-19 (TCRdb year 2020). Describing the broader study: Samples covering the acute and convalescent phases of COVID-19 were provided by collaborators in the United States, Italy and Spain. The material from the prospective study consisted of cDNA or gDNA derived from T cells, B-cell-depleted T cells, or PBMCs. The dataset comprised deeply sampled blood TCRbeta repertoires from subjects exposed to, actively infected with, or recovered from COVID-19. A freely available public database, intended as a resource for researchers studying the immune response to SARS-CoV-2, is where the repertoires were released. Samples came from the ongoing ImmuneRACE study (first 160 participants) plus 1,254 subjects from 6 global collaborators. Nearly every sample came with metadata listing a de-identified subject ID, COVID-19 status, age in years and sex. Where HLA class I and class II types were available, the types were taken from metadata supplied by the sample provider, not from assay-based typing.

TCRbeta CDR3 regions were amplified from genomic DNA by means of the immunoSEQ Assay, a bias-controlled multiplex PCR. Per the source publication's procedure: The number of nucleated cells in each sample was estimated from the amplification of reference gene primers within the assay. Sequence reads were collapsed and filtered to measure the absolute abundance of every unique TCRbeta CDR3 rearrangement. Productive Simpson clonality was computed per sample as the square root of Simpson's diversity index over productive rearrangements. TCRdb carries this immuneACCESS record with in-frame sequences only. Its versions omit some clonotypes, under half of them owing to an unresolved V gene in the studies checked, with the rest unexplained. V and J calls and clone size are as listed in that table; D and trimming were resolved from the DNA. For this sample the table gives roughly 410,000 clones, of which roughly 90% were detected only once. Of the sample, 0.95% to 1.5% falls within the top ten clones.

Collaborating institutions collected whole blood in K2EDTA tubes following their own protocols. For TCRbeta analysis, collaborators shipped samples as frozen whole blood, isolated PBMCs, or DNA extracted from either of those sample types. With regard to this clone: Its antigen target is currently unknown. Per-base qualities were not stored, and no clone one base away is much larger.

Broader findings and caveats from the paper: The amount of clinical and demographic metadata varied by source and participant and was provided uncurated.

Sequencing input: peripheral blood. This TCR was sampled from a man aged 40-49 years with acute or convalescent COVID-19.

The nucleotides are TGTGCCAGCAGTTTACAAGGCAGGGGTCATTCACCCCTCCACTTT. Its product reads: CASSLQGRGHSPLHF. The chain links TRBV28 with TRBJ1-6; possibly the D gene is TRBD1, per 6 matching bases. The CDR3 runs 15 residues from the cysteine to the phenylalanine. Of all the DNA, just the CDR3 is kept, 45 bases in frame from base 1. For CDR1 and CDR2, the germline V gene lists MDHEN and SYDVKM. V is shortened by 2 bases, J by 8 bases, and the region joining them spans 13 bases.